Below are 30 T cell receptor beta chains sequenced from a single sample in a study of cytomegalovirus exposure and HLA in healthy donors. The PCR was carried out with 60 Vbeta primers and 13 Jbeta primers. Repertoires were generated with immunoSEQ multiplex PCR, while TCRdb's copy carries only in-frame clones and drops some. Of 150,000 to 200,000 clones in the sample, around 78% were seen once. The sequenced sample consisted of PBMCs. Receptors originate from a woman aged 45-65 years in good health and CMV-seropositive.

The genes are TRBV7-8 and TRBJ1-1, with D tentatively TRBD1 (6 bases). The CDR3 is 17 amino acids. From germline, CDR1 is SGHVS and CDR2 FQNEAQ. The V gene lost 3 bases and the J gene lost 2 bases, with 19 bases spanning the gap. The CDR3 spells CASSLVQGRFGNTEAFF. The CDR3 nucleotides read TGTGCCAGCAGCTTGGTACAGGGACGTTTTGGCAACACTGAAGCTTTCTTT.

The chain has TRBV7-9 and TRBJ2-2, with D possibly being TRBD2 (7 bases). Germline V CDR1 and CDR2: SEHNR, FQNEAQ (reference sequence). The CDR3 has 15 amino acids. V was shortened by 5 bases and J by 4 bases, with 14 bases between the two germline ends. CDR3 loop: CASSPSGGRTGELFF. For the CDR3, the DNA is TGTGCCAGCAGCCCCTCCGGGGGGCGCACCGGGGAGCTGTTTTTT. The full variable domain, with the rest looked up from reference TRBV7-9 and TRBJ2-2, is DTGVSQNPRHKITKRGQNVTFRCDPISEHNRLYWYRQTLGQGPEFLTYFQNEAQLEKSRLLSDRFSAERPKGSFSTLEIQRTEQGDSAMYLCASSPSGGRTGELFFGEGSRLTVL.

This clone showed up just a few times. The genes are TRBV28 and TRBJ2-1; 7 nucleotides agree with TRBD1. From germline, CDR1 is MDHEN and CDR2 SYDVKM. J gave up 0 bases and V 3 bases, and 2 bases lay outside the gene matches. This CDR3 is 15 amino acids long. In DNA, the CDR3 is TGTGCCAGCAGTTTGACAGGGAGCTCCTACAATGAGCAGTTCTTC. Its protein is CASSLTGSSYNEQFF.

The chain couples TRBV18 to TRBJ1-3, with a tentative D call TRBD1 (5 bases). Trimming removed 3 bases from V and 0 bases from J, with 12 bases in between. The CDR3 runs to 16 residues. In germline, CDR1 is KGHSH, CDR2 LQKENI. CDR3 residues: CASSPGEVISGNTIYF. In DNA, the CDR3 is TGTGCCAGCTCACCGGGGGAGGTTATCTCTGGAAACACCATATATTTT. Drawing the rest from reference TRBV18 and TRBJ1-3, the complete variable domain is NAGVMQNPRHLVRRRGQEARLRCSPMKGHSHVYWYRQLPEEGLKFMVYLQKENIIDESGMPKERFSAEFPKEGPSILRIQQVVRGDSAAYFCASSPGEVISGNTIYFGEGSWLTVV.

On this clone: Other nucleotide sequences from this sample produce the same CDR3. The rearrangement uses TRBV2 and TRBJ2-3, with 12 bases lining up with TRBD2. With V trimmed by 5 bases and J by 6 bases, 3 bases remained unmatched. The CDR3 has 14 amino acids. Germline loops: CDR1 SNHLY, CDR2 FYNNEI. CDR3 region: CASSLAGGPDTQYF. Written as DNA, the CDR3 is TGTGCCAGCAGTCTAGCGGGGGGGCCGGATACGCAGTATTTT.

This rearrangement joins TRBV5-1 to TRBJ2-1; TRBD2 agrees at 12 bases. Germline V gene sequence: CDR1 SGHRS, CDR2 YFSETQ. CDR3 length: 16 amino acids. V dropped 0 bases and J dropped 4; count of bases not matched to a gene: 2. CDR3 DNA: TGCGCCAGCAGCTTGGAGCTAGCGGGGGGGTACAATGAGCAGTTCTTC. Its translation: CASSLELAGGYNEQFF.

This clone was counted a single time. This sequence joins TRBV5-1 and TRBJ2-3; TRBD2 matches at 7 bases. The CDR3 runs to 15 residues. V lost 4 bases to trimming and J lost 2 bases; unmatched junction nucleotides: 7. From germline, CDR1 is SGHRS and CDR2 YFSETQ. The CDR3 is CASSAGTTLTDTQYF. The CDR3 DNA sequence: TGCGCCAGCAGCGCTGGGACTACTCTCACAGATACGCAGTATTTT.

The V gene is TRBV2, the J gene TRBJ1-1; the D gene is possibly TRBD1 (6 bases). Deletions cut 8 bases from V and 7 bases from J, with 14 bases between. Per the germline V gene, CDR1 is SNHLY and CDR2 is FYNNEI. The CDR3 runs to 12 residues. The CDR3 region is CASYGRGVEAFF. CDR3 nucleotides: TGTGCCAGCTACGGGAGGGGGGTTGAAGCTTTCTTT.

The gene calls are TRBV20-1 and TRBJ1-5; the D is unclear. This CDR3 comprises 11 residues. Germline loops: CDR1 DFQATT, CDR2 SNEGSKA (reference sequence). The V end was cut by 0 bases, the J end by 9 bases, with 6 bases between. CDR3 nucleotides: TGCAGTGCTAGAGATTCAGGGCCCCAGCATTTT. Encoded protein: CSARDSGPQHF.

This chain links TRBV4-1 with TRBJ1-3; D uncertain. Germline CDR1 reads MGHRA; CDR2 reads YSYEKL. The CDR3 covers 17 residues. Trimming cost V 0 bases and J 1 base, with 13 bases left between them. CDR3 nucleotide sequence: TGCGCCAGCAGCCAAGATCAGGTTACATCATCTGGAAACACCATATATTTT. Its protein is CASSQDQVTSSGNTIYF.

V gene TRBV7-8 combines with J gene TRBJ1-6; D call uncertain. The CDR3 sequence is 15 residues long. The V and J ends lost 1 base and 0 bases respectively, with 4 bases between them. Germline V gene sequence: CDR1 SGHVS, CDR2 FQNEAQ. CDR3 nucleotides: TGTGCCAGCAGCTTAGAACACTCCTATAATTCACCCCTCCACTTT. It encodes CASSLEHSYNSPLHF.

CDR3 residues: CASSLFNGEKLFF. CDR3 in DNA: TGCGCCAGCAGCTTATTTAACGGGGAAAAACTGTTTTTT. The chain combines TRBV5-1 with TRBJ1-4; D gene uncertain. Trimming took 2 bases from V and 8 from J, leaving 10 bases between them. Germline V gene sequence: CDR1 SGHRS, CDR2 YFSETQ. This CDR3 comprises 13 residues.

In its sample, this clone was seen once. The chain links TRBV18 to TRBJ2-5; TRBD2 matches 9 bases. CDR1 is KGHSH, CDR2 LQKENI, per germline. Unmatched junction bases numbered 5, after V lost 10 bases and J lost 2 bases. The CDR3 loop spans 13 amino acids. CDR3 sequence reads: CATSSGIQETQYF. The CDR3 nucleotides read TGTGCCACCTCTAGCGGGATTCAAGAGACCCAGTACTTC.

The rearrangement joins TRBV27 to TRBJ2-2; the D is unclear. CDR3 length equals 15 residues. Trimming took 4 bases from V and 5 from J, leaving 14 bases between them. CDR1 MNHEY and CDR2 SMNVEV come from the germline V gene (reference sequence). The CDR3 DNA reads as TGTGCCAGCAGTTCCCAAAGTGCGATAACCGGGGAGCTGTTTTTT. Its translation is CASSSQSAITGELFF.

CDR3 coding DNA: TGTGCCATCAGTGCGGTTAGCGGGGGCCCCAGCTCCTACAATGAGCAGTTCTTC. Amino acid sequence: CAISAVSGGPSSYNEQFF. The chain combines TRBV10-3 with TRBJ2-1, with 9 bases aligning to TRBD2. The ends lost 4 bases at V and 0 bases at J; junction bases unmatched: 10. CDR1 and CDR2 from the germline V gene are ENHRY and SYGVKD. This CDR3 has 18 residues.

This chain connects TRBV11-2 to TRBJ1-3; the D gene is possibly TRBD1 (6 bases). The germline gives CDR1 SGHAT, CDR2 FQNNGV. The germline V and J ends were trimmed by 5 bases and 3 bases, with 14 bases remaining between them. This CDR3 region has 15 residues. The DNA of the CDR3 is TGTGCCAGCAGCGTCGCAGGGGCCAGTGGAAACACCATATATTTT. It is translated as CASSVAGASGNTIYF. Full variable domain (remainder filled in from reference TRBV11-2 and TRBJ1-3): EAGVAQSPRYKIIEKRQSVAFWCNPISGHATLYWYQQILGQGPKLLIQFQNNGVVDDSQLPKDRFSAERLKGVDSTLKIQPAKLEDSAVYLCASSVAGASGNTIYFGEGSWLTVV.

This clone came up once. The genes are TRBV5-1 and TRBJ1-1, with 10 bases identical to TRBD1. Germline-derived CDR1 and CDR2 are SGHRS and YFSETQ. Unmatched junction bases numbered 4, after V lost 3 bases and J lost 5 bases. CDR3 length: 14 residues. CDR3 amino acids: CASSSTGGLTEAFF. The DNA for the CDR3 is TGCGCCAGCAGCTCGACAGGGGGCTTGACTGAAGCTTTCTTT.

The V call is TRBV6-1, the J call TRBJ2-3; the D is unclear. Germline V gene lookup returns CDR1 MNHNS and CDR2 SASEGT. V lost 8 bases and J lost 3, with 15 bases in between. This CDR3 spans 14 amino acids. CDR3 DNA: TGTGCCAGCTCGGAGTTTTCCGGGACAGATACGCAGTATTTT. This gives the protein CASSEFSGTDTQYF.

The rearrangement joins TRBV9 to TRBJ2-3, with 9 positions matching TRBD2. V dropped 2 bases and J dropped 4; count of bases not matched to a gene: 14. Per the germline V gene, CDR1 is SGDLS and CDR2 is YYNGEE. There are 18 residues in the CDR3. CDR3 residues: CASSVGPGSGGPADTQYF. The DNA for the CDR3 is TGTGCCAGCAGCGTCGGCCCCGGGAGCGGGGGGCCCGCAGATACGCAGTATTTT. The variable domain in full, completed from reference TRBV9 and TRBJ2-3, reads DSGVTQTPKHLITATGQRVTLRCSPRSGDLSVYWYQQSLDQGLQFLIQYYNGEERAKGNILERFSAQQFPDLHSELNLSSLELGDSALYFCASSVGPGSGGPADTQYFGPGTRLTVL.

The chain combines TRBV11-2 with TRBJ1-6; TRBD1 might be the D (6 bases). This CDR3 contains 14 residues. Germline V CDR1 and CDR2: SGHAT, FQNNGV. Trimming removed 6 bases at V and 8 bases at J, with 14 bases between. The CDR3 protein is CASRIQGGDSPLHF. The CDR3 DNA reads as TGTGCCAGCAGAATACAGGGAGGGGATTCACCCCTCCACTTT.

V is TRBV9 and J is TRBJ2-4; tentatively, D is TRBD1 (6 bases). V was trimmed by 3 bases and J by 5 bases, leaving 12 bases between them. The length of the CDR3 is 14 residues. Germline assignment: CDR1 SGDLS and CDR2 YYNGEE. CDR3 residues: CASSARQEQNIQYF. CDR3 coding DNA: TGTGCCAGCAGCGCCAGACAGGAACAAAACATTCAGTACTTC.

A few counts support this clone. The genes are TRBV9 and TRBJ1-3; D not certain. The germline CDR1 and CDR2 sequences are SGDLS and YYNGEE. This CDR3 is built from 14 residues. Trimming removed 7 bases from V and 2 bases from J, with 13 bases in between. CDR3 nucleotides: TGTGCCAGCGGGAGGGCTCGTGCTGGAAACACCATATATTTT. This encodes CASGRARAGNTIYF.

The gene calls are TRBV5-1 and TRBJ2-1; no firm D call. The length of the CDR3 is 15 residues. V lost 0 bases and J lost 6, with 13 bases in between. The germline V gene has CDR1 SGHRS and CDR2 YFSETQ. CDR3 amino acids: CASSLESTRGNEQFF. CDR3 nucleotides: TGCGCCAGCAGCTTGGAGTCGACTCGCGGCAATGAGCAGTTCTTC.

The rearrangement links TRBV25-1 to TRBJ2-7, with 8 bases fitting TRBD1. There are 14 residues in the CDR3. Germline trimming cut 4 bases from V and 6 bases from J; bases unmatched to any gene: 8. Looked up from germline, CDR1 is MGHDK and CDR2 is SYGVNS. This CDR3 is CASSGTGRPSEQYF. DNA of the CDR3: TGTGCCAGCAGTGGGACAGGGAGACCTTCCGAGCAGTACTTC.

The chain has TRBV19 and TRBJ2-5, with 7 bases aligning to TRBD1. The V segment lost 2 bases and the J segment 5 bases; nucleotides outside the gene matches: 11. CDR3 length: 16 residues. Per the germline V gene, CDR1 is LNHDA and CDR2 is SQIVND (reference sequence). The CDR3 protein is CASSISFEGAVETQYF. Written as DNA, the CDR3 is TGTGCCAGTAGTATAAGTTTCGAGGGGGCGGTTGAGACCCAGTACTTC. The full variable domain, with the rest looked up from reference TRBV19 and TRBJ2-5, is DGGITQSPKYLFRKEGQNVTLSCEQNLNHDAMYWYRQDPGQGLRLIYYSQIVNDFQKGDIAEGYSVSREKKESFPLTVTSAQKNPTAFYLCASSISFEGAVETQYFGPGTRLLVL.

The chain uses TRBV14 and TRBJ1-6, with a tentative D call TRBD1 (6 bases). Per germline, CDR1 SGHDN and CDR2 FVKESK. The CDR3 consists of 13 residues. V was clipped by 3 bases and J by 13 bases, with 13 bases between them. This chain's CDR3 is CASSQNRVSPLHF. The DNA for the CDR3 is TGTGCCAGCAGCCAGAACAGGGTCTCTCCCCTCCACTTT.

In this sample, this clone turned up once. The V and J genes are TRBV5-8 and TRBJ2-6; TRBD1 matches at 9 bases. The germline V gene encodes CDR1 SGHTS and CDR2 YDEGEE. V dropped 2 bases and J dropped 0; count of bases not matched to a gene: 3. This CDR3 comprises 17 residues. The CDR3 loop is CASSFGTGSSGANVLTF. The CDR3 nucleotides are TGTGCCAGCAGCTTTGGGACAGGGAGCTCTGGGGCCAACGTCCTGACTTTC.

CDR3 protein: CASSLGRTPSQTAFF. The CDR3 nucleotides read TGTGCCAGCAGCTTAGGACGGACACCCTCCCAGACGGCTTTCTTT. J is TRBJ1-1 and V is TRBV7-9, with TRBD1 as a possible D gene (5 bases). V lost 1 base, J lost 11 bases, and 20 bases lay in between. In germline, CDR1 is SEHNR, CDR2 FQNEAQ (reference sequence). CDR3 length: 15 amino acids.

Only a few counts were recorded for this clone. This chain joins TRBV7-9 and TRBJ1-1; D call uncertain. Germline CDR1 and CDR2: SEHNR and FQNEAQ (reference sequence). Deletions cut 5 bases from V and 4 bases from J, with 17 bases between. The CDR3 contains 15 residues. CDR3 loop: CASSPYGPGSTEAFF. The CDR3, as DNA: TGTGCCAGCAGCCCTTATGGGCCGGGGAGCACTGAAGCTTTCTTT.

The chain is built from TRBV27 and TRBJ1-1, with D unresolved. Per germline, CDR1 MNHEY and CDR2 SMNVEV (reference sequence). Trimming removed 4 bases at V and 0 bases at J, with 12 bases between. The length of the CDR3 is 15 residues. CDR3 nucleotide sequence: TGTGCCAGCAGTTCGCGACACCTCATGAACACTGAAGCTTTCTTT. The encoded protein is CASSSRHLMNTEAFF.